This entry lists 18 T cell receptor beta chains sequenced from one sample in a study of T cell responses to AZD1222 COVID-19 vaccine. Here immunoSEQ multiplex PCR was the method, and the copy in TCRdb shows in-frame clones only, minus some. The sample carries more than 95,000 clones, about 94% recorded once. The material was peripheral blood, obtained on day 0 of AZD1222 vaccination. These receptors all stem from an adult in good health.

The V gene is TRBV19, the J gene TRBJ2-1, with TRBD1 matching 11 bases. The CDR3 sequence is 16 residues long. Germline loops: CDR1 LNHDA, CDR2 SQIVND (reference sequence). V was pared by 7 bases and J by 7 bases, with 12 bases of the junction left unmatched. The CDR3, as DNA: TGTGCCAGTATCTTCTCCGGGACAGGGGGTGTGAATGAGCAGTTCTTC. Protein sequence: CASIFSGTGGVNEQFF.

This sequence joins TRBV15 and TRBJ1-6; 8 bases line up with TRBD1. Trimming cost V 3 bases and J 0 bases; bases outside gene matches: 4. Germline V gene data show CDR1 as LNHNV and CDR2 as YYDKDF (reference sequence). CDR3 length equals 17 residues. The CDR3 reads CATSRDRESSYNSPLHF. The CDR3 nucleotides are TGTGCCACCAGCAGGGACAGGGAGAGCTCCTATAATTCACCCCTCCACTTT.

This clone was counted only a few times. This rearrangement joins TRBV4-2 to TRBJ2-1; unclear D gene. Deletions cut 4 bases from V and 11 bases from J, with 15 bases between. Germline-derived CDR1 and CDR2 are LGHNA and YNFKEQ. This CDR3 region has 13 residues. The CDR3 bases are TGTGCCAGCAGCCCCATCAGGCTAGACAAGCAGTTCTTC. Translated: CASSPIRLDKQFF.

This chain joins TRBV4-2 and TRBJ2-5, with D possibly TRBD1 on 6 matching bases. Germline values: CDR1 LGHNA, CDR2 YNFKEQ. The ends were cut back, 3 bases at V and 5 bases at J, with 16 bases in the middle. This CDR3 region has 15 residues. The CDR3 bases are TGTGCCAGCAGCCAGAGCGCAGGGGTATCGGAGACCCAGTACTTC. It encodes CASSQSAGVSETQYF.

This sequence joins TRBV19 and TRBJ1-5, with 11 bases identical to TRBD1. CDR1 and CDR2 (germline): LNHDA, SQIVND (reference sequence). V lost 7 bases to trimming and J lost 6 bases; unmatched junction nucleotides: 2. The CDR3 spans 13 residues. The CDR3 nucleotides read TGTGCCAGTACCGGGACAGGGGGTCAGCCCCAGCATTTT. Amino acid sequence: CASTGTGGQPQHF.

This clone was seen only once. J is TRBJ2-7 and V is TRBV29-1; D tentatively fits TRBD1 or TRBD2 (5 bases each). CDR1 is SQVTM and CDR2 is ANQGSEA in the germline V gene. V was cut by 4 bases and J by 5 bases, with 15 bases left in between. This CDR3 is built from 13 residues. The CDR3 spells CSVGWGRGHEQYF. Written as DNA, the CDR3 is TGCAGCGTTGGATGGGGTAGGGGACACGAGCAGTACTTC.

V usage is TRBV19 and J usage is TRBJ2-5; 15 bases line up with TRBD2. Losses at the gene ends were 5 bases for V and 4 bases for J; bases not matched to a gene: 5. CDR3 length: 16 amino acids. Germline CDR1 is LNHDA and CDR2 is SQIVND (reference sequence). The CDR3 reads CASSRTSGRARETQYF. The CDR3 DNA follows: TGTGCCAGTAGTCGGACTAGCGGGAGGGCCAGAGAGACCCAGTACTTC.

The J gene is TRBJ2-2, the V gene TRBV25-1; D uncertain. Trimming took off 6 bases at V and 2 bases at J, with 1 base between the two ends. Germline CDR1 MGHDK, CDR2 SYGVNS. The CDR3 sequence is 11 residues long. The CDR3 sequence is CASSNTGELFF. The CDR3 DNA reads as TGTGCCAGCAGCAACACCGGGGAGCTGTTTTTT.

The CDR3 coding sequence is TGTGCTAGTGGACGGGACAGCCATCAGCCCCAGCATTTT. Translation gives CASGRDSHQPQHF. This sequence joins TRBV12-5 and TRBJ1-5; TRBD1 aligns across 7 bases. Germline CDR1 and CDR2: LGHNT and FRNRAP. This CDR3 has 13 amino acids. J gave up 5 bases and V 6 bases, and 4 bases lay outside the gene matches.

This clone was seen once. The chain has TRBV7-2 and TRBJ2-7; TRBD2 is a possible D gene (5 bases). Germline values: CDR1 SGHTA, CDR2 FQGNSA. This CDR3 is built from 13 residues. The V and J ends lost 2 bases and 3 bases respectively, with 8 bases between them. CDR3 region: CASSLSSGYEQYF. CDR3 nucleotide sequence: TGTGCCAGCAGCTTATCCAGCGGCTACGAGCAGTACTTC.

The chain couples TRBV2 to TRBJ1-1; the match to TRBD1 covers 7 bases. Germline lookup yields CDR1 SNHLY and CDR2 FYNNEI. This CDR3 spans 13 amino acids. The V segment lost 10 bases and the J segment 1 base; nucleotides outside the gene matches: 6. The CDR3 bases are TGTGCCACTAACAGGGGTGGGAACACTGAAGCTTTCTTT. It yields the protein CATNRGGNTEAFF.

This clone was counted a single time. The chain has TRBV11-2 and TRBJ2-5; D might be TRBD1 (6 bases). Germline-derived CDR1 and CDR2 are SGHAT and FQNNGV. The CDR3 has 16 residues. V lost 1 base and J lost 0, with 12 bases in between. CDR3 nucleotide sequence: TGTGCCAGCAGCTTAGTGATCCAGGGGTACCAAGAGACCCAGTACTTC. It yields the protein CASSLVIQGYQETQYF.

This chain uses TRBV12-3 or TRBV12-4 with TRBJ1-1, with D possibly matching TRBD1 (6 bases). This CDR3 comprises 13 residues. The V gene lost 6 bases and the J gene lost 6 bases, with 14 bases spanning the gap. The DNA of the CDR3 is TGTGCCAGCAGCACAGGGAGTCTGGCTGAAGCTTTCTTT. It is translated as CASSTGSLAEAFF.

This chain joins TRBV6-5 and TRBJ2-1, with D perhaps TRBD2 (6 bases). V was clipped by 4 bases and J by 8 bases, with 12 bases between them. Per the germline V gene, CDR1 is MNHEY and CDR2 is SVGAGI. The CDR3 totals 13 residues. CDR3 in DNA: TGTGCCAGCAGTTCGCGGTGGAGGGATGAGCAGTTCTTC. Translation gives CASSSRWRDEQFF.

The CDR3, as DNA: TGTGCCTGGAACTATGCTAGGGCGTATGGCTACACCTTC. Encoded protein: CAWNYARAYGYTF. The chain uses TRBV30 and TRBJ1-2, with D unclear. V shed 4 bases and J shed 5 bases, with 14 bases lying between them. Germline CDR1 is GTSNPN and CDR2 is SVGIG (reference sequence). The CDR3 sequence is 13 residues long.

V usage is TRBV7-9 and J usage is TRBJ1-2; D remains ambiguous. The V end was cut by 4 bases, the J end by 4 bases, with 13 bases between. From germline, CDR1 is SEHNR and CDR2 FQNEAQ (reference sequence). This CDR3 spans 14 amino acids. In DNA form, the CDR3 reads TGTGCCAGCAGCTCCCAGACTACCCTCTATGGCTACACCTTC. Translation: CASSSQTTLYGYTF. Variable domain in full (rest from reference TRBV7-9 and TRBJ1-2): DTGVSQNPRHKITKRGQNVTFRCDPISEHNRLYWYRQTLGQGPEFLTYFQNEAQLEKSRLLSDRFSAERPKGSFSTLEIQRTEQGDSAMYLCASSSQTTLYGYTFGSGTRLTVV.

CDR3 sequence (DNA): TGTGCCAGCAGGGGACTAGCGGGGGGTCTCGAAGATACGCAGTATTTT. Protein: CASRGLAGGLEDTQYF. The chain is built from TRBV28 and TRBJ2-3, with 15 nucleotides matching TRBD2. This CDR3 is built from 16 residues. The junction had 6 bases not matched to a gene; V was cut back by 6 bases and J by 5 bases. CDR1 MDHEN and CDR2 SYDVKM come from the germline V gene.

The CDR3 nucleotides read TGTGCCAGCAGTTACTCCCGGGCATCCTACAATGAGCAGTTCTTC. Translating gives CASSYSRASYNEQFF. V usage is TRBV6-5 and J usage is TRBJ2-1; no clear D. This CDR3 contains 15 residues. Germline V CDR1 and CDR2: MNHEY, SVGAGI. The V end was cut by 0 bases, the J end by 1 base, with 7 bases between.